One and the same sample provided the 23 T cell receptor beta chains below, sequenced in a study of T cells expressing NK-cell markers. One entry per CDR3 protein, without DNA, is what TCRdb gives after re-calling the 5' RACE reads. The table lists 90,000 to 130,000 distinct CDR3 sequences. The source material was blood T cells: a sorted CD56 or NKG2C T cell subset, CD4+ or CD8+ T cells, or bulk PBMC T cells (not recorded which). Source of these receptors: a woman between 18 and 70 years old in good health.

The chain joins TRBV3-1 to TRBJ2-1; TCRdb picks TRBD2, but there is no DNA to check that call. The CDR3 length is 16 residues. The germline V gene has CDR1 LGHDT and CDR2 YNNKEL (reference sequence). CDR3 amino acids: CASSPYLAGAYNEQFF.

CDR3 region: CASSSQPLTSTQYF. The chain recombines TRBV6-5 with TRBJ2-3. The CDR3 totals 14 residues. Per the germline V gene, CDR1 is MNHEY and CDR2 is SVGAGI.

CDR3: CASRQGTPEAFF. The chain links TRBV19 to TRBJ1-1; TCRdb reports TRBD1, a call that lacks DNA to check it against. The CDR3 has 12 residues. Germline V gene sequence: CDR1 LNHDA, CDR2 SQIVND (reference sequence).

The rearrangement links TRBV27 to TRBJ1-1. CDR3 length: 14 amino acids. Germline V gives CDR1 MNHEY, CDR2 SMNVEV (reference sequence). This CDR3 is CASSFFGRNTEAFF.

CDR3 sequence reads: CASSLGRGRRFMNTEAFF. The chain uses TRBV11-2 and TRBJ1-1; TCRdb designates TRBD1, a call that cannot be tested without DNA. Germline assignment: CDR1 SGHAT and CDR2 FQNNGV. The CDR3 extends over 18 amino acids.

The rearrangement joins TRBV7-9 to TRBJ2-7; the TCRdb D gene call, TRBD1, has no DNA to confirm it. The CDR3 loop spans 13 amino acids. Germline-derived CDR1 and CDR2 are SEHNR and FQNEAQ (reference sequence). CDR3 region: CASSFQTGADQYF.

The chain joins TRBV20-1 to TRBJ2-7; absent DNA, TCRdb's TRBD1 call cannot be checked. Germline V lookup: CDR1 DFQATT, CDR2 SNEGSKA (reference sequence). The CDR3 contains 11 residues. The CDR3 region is CSAAQGYEQYF.

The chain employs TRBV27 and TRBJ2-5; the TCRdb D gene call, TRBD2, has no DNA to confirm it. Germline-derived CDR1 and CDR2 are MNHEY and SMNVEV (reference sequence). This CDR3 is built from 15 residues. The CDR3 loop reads CASSLSAGLQETQYF.

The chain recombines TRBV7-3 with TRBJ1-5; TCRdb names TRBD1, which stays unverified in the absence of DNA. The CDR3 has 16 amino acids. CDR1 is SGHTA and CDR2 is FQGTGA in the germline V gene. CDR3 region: CASSPSTGVNNQPQHF.

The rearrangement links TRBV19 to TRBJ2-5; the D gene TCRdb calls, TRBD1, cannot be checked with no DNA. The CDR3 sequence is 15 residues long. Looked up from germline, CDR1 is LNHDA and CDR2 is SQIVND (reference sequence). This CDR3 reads CASSRGQGRQETQYF. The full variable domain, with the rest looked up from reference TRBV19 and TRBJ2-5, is DGGITQSPKYLFRKEGQNVTLSCEQNLNHDAMYWYRQDPGQGLRLIYYSQIVNDFQKGDIAEGYSVSREKKESFPLTVTSAQKNPTAFYLCASSRGQGRQETQYFGPGTRLLVL.

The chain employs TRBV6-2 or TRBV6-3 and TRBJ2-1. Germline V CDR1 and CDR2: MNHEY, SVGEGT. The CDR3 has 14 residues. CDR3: CASSYLQVYNEQFF.

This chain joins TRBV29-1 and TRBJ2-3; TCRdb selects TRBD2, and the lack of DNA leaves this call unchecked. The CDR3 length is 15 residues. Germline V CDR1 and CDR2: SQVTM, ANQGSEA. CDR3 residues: CSVSHTSGRTDTQYF.

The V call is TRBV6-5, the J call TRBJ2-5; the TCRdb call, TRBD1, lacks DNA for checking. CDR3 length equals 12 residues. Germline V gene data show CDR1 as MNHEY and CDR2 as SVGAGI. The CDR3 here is CASRQGEETQYF.

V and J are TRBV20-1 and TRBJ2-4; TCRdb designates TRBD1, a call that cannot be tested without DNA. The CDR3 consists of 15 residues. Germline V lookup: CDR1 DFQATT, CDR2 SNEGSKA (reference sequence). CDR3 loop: CSEGRGPVAKNIQYF.

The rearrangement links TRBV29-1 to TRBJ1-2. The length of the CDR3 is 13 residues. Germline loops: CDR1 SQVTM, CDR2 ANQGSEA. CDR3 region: CSVGFSQIYGYTF.

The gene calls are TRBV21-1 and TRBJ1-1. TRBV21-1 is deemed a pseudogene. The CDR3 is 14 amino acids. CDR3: CASRRQIMNTEAFF.

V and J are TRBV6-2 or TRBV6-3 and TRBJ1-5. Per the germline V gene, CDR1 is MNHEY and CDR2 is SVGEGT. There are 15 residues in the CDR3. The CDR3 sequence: CASSYGSSSNQPQHF.

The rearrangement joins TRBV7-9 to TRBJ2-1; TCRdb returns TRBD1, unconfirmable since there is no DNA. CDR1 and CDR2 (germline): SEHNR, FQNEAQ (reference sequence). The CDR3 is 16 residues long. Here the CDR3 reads CASSALGAGDYNEQFF.

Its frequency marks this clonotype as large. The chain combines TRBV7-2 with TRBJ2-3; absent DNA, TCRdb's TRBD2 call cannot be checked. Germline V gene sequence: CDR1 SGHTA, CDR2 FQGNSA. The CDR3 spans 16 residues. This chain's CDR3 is CASSLGASGNTDTQYF.

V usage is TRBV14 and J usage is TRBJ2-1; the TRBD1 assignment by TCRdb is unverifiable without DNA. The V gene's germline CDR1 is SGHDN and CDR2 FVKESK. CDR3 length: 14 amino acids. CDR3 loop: CASSAPGSYNEQFF. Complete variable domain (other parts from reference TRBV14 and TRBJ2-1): EAGVTQFPSHSVIEKGQTVTLRCDPISGHDNLYWYRRVMGKEIKFLLHFVKESKQDESGMPNNRFLAERTGGTYSTLKVQPAELEDSGVYFCASSAPGSYNEQFFGPGTRLTVL.

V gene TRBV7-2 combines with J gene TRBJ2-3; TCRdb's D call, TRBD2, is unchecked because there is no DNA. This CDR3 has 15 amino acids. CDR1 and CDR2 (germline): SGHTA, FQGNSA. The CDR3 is CASSPGTSSTDTQYF.

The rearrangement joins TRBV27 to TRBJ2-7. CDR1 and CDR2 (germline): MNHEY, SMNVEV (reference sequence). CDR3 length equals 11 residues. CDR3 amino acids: CASSYGHEQYF.

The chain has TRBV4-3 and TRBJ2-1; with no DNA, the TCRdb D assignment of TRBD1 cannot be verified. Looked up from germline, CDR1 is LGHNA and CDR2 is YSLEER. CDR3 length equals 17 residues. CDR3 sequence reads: CASSQESPGQGLYEQFF.